Listed below are T cell receptor beta chains from one sample, sequenced in a study of cytomegalovirus exposure and HLA in healthy donors. The repertoire was sequenced with immunoSEQ multiplex PCR; TCRdb's copy has only in-frame clones and lacks some. The data contain some 130,000 clones, about 80% of them seen just once; the ten biggest clones take up 25% to 30%. Sequences were obtained from PBMCs. The source of these receptors is a man aged 25-45 years in good health and CMV-seropositive. Both conserved end residues are part of each CDR3. A D gene is named only where the DNA matches it firmly. The listing skips clone size in some rows; elsewhere it reads once, few, many or a size class.

D gene,clone size,V gene,J gene,CDR3 DNA,CDR3 protein
NA,NA,TRBV29-1,TRBJ2-3,TGCAGCGTTGGAGGAGATACGCAGTATTTT,CSVGGDTQYF
TRBD1,few,TRBV2,TRBJ2-6,TGTGCCAGCAACAAGGACAGGGCCTCTGGGGCCAACGTCCTGACTTTC,CASNKDRASGANVLTF
NA,NA,TRBV7-9,TRBJ1-5,TGTGCCAGCAGCTTAGTTGGGCAGGGCGATCAGCCCCAGCATTTT,CASSLVGQGDQPQHF
TRBD2,NA,TRBV7-2,TRBJ2-5,TGTGCCAGCAGCTTGTTAGCGGGGGGCGACCAAGAGACCCAGTACTTC,CASSLLAGGDQETQYF
TRBD2,NA,TRBV5-1,TRBJ2-7,TGCGCCAGCAGCCCGGGGGGACTTACAGTCTCCTACGAGCAGTACTTC,CASSPGGLTVSYEQYF
TRBD1,NA,TRBV18,TRBJ2-1,TGTGCCAGCTCAAGACAGGGGATCTCCTACAATGAGCAGTTCTTC,CASSRQGISYNEQFF
NA,NA,TRBV30,TRBJ1-2,TGTGCCAAGCAGGGGAACGATGGCTACACCTTC,CAKQGNDGYTF
NA,NA,TRBV6-5,TRBJ1-1,TGTGCCAGCAGTTACCGGCAGGGTCGCACTGAAGCTTTCTTT,CASSYRQGRTEAFF
NA,once,TRBV7-6,TRBJ2-3,TGTGCCAGCAGCTTACTGGGGGCTACCACAGATACGCAGTATTTT,CASSLLGATTDTQYF
TRBD1,NA,TRBV4-1,TRBJ1-4,TGCGCCAGCAGCCGCGAAGGGACAGCCCCGGAAAAACTGTTTTTT,CASSREGTAPEKLFF
TRBD2,once,TRBV27,TRBJ2-1,TGTGCCAGCAGTTCCCTGGCGGGGGGTGGTAATGAGCAGTTCTTC,CASSSLAGGGNEQFF
TRBD1,NA,TRBV27,TRBJ1-4,TGTGCCAGCAGTAAAGGGACAGCAGCAACTAATGAAAAACTGTTTTTT,CASSKGTAATNEKLFF
NA,NA,TRBV18,TRBJ1-1,TGTGCCAGCTCACCAAGGCCGATCCTGGGGGCTAACACTGAAGCTTTCTTT,CASSPRPILGANTEAFF
TRBD2,NA,TRBV30,TRBJ2-1,TGTGCCTGGAACCACGGACTAGCGGGAGGCCACTACAATGAGCAGTTCTTC,CAWNHGLAGGHYNEQFF
TRBD1,NA,TRBV27,TRBJ2-7,TGTGCCAGCAGTTTGGGGACAGAGCCCTACGAGCAGTACTTC,CASSLGTEPYEQYF
TRBD1,NA,TRBV7-9,TRBJ1-1,TGTGCCAGCAGTTCCCGAACCTCCGGGACAGGGCGTCGGGACACTGAAGCTTTCTTT,CASSSRTSGTGRRDTEAFF
NA,NA,TRBV7-2,TRBJ1-1,TGTGCCAGCAGCTTACGCAGGGTAAAGAACACTGAAGCTTTCTTT,CASSLRRVKNTEAFF
TRBD2,NA,TRBV4-3,TRBJ2-1,TGCGCCAGCAGCCACGAACTAGCGGGGGGGCGGAAAGAGCAGTTCTTC,CASSHELAGGRKEQFF
NA,once,TRBV6-1,TRBJ2-7,TGTGCCAGCAGTGCGGAGCTTACCTACGAGCAGTACTTC,CASSAELTYEQYF
TRBD1,NA,TRBV5-1,TRBJ1-5,TGCGCCAGCAGCTTGGCCGGGACAGGGATGGGTCAGCCCCAGCATTTT,CASSLAGTGMGQPQHF
TRBD2,NA,TRBV7-2,TRBJ2-5,TGTGCCAGCAGCGATGGCGGGGGAGGGTCAGAGACCCAGTACTTC,CASSDGGGGSETQYF
TRBD2,NA,TRBV7-3,TRBJ2-1,TGTGCCAGCAGCCCAACTAGCGGGAGTTCGAGTGAGCAGTTCTTC,CASSPTSGSSSEQFF